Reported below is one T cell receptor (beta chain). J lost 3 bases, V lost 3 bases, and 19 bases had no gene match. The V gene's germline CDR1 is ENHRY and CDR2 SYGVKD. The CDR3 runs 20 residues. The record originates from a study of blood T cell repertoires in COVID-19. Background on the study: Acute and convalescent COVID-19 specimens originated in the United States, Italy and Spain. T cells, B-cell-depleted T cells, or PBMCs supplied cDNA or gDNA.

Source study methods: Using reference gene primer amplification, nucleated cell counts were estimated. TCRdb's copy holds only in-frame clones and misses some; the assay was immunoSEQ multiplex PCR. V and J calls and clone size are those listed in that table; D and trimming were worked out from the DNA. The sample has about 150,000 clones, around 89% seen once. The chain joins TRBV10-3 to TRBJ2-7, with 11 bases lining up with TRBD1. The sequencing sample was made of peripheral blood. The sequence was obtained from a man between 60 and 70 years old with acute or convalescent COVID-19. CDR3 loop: CAISDPNGGVGGTGGYEQYF. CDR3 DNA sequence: TGTGCCATCAGTGATCCGAACGGTGGTGTTGGGGGGACAGGGGGCTACGAGCAGTACTTC.